Below are 20 T cell receptor beta chains sequenced from a single sample in a study of T cells in Graves' hyperthyroidism and ophthalmopathy. Amplified regions were TCR beta CDR3 sequences from RNA transcripts. A first-round RT-PCR of the TCR CDR3 used the HTBI primer set. Each CDR3 protein gets one entry after TCRdb re-called the multiplex PCR reads with MiXCR. This sample carries about 540,000 distinct CDR3 sequences, about 43% of them seen once, and the ten largest clones take around 8%. Input material: peripheral blood or thyroid tissue (not recorded which). Receptors originate from a woman under 30 with Graves' hyperthyroidism.

This clonotype was picked up many times. The chain links TRBV5-6 to TRBJ2-7; TRBD1 is a possible D gene (6 bases). Between the trimmed V and J ends, which lost 3 bases and 2 bases, there was a span of 18 bases. The CDR3 length is 16 residues. Germline values: CDR1 SGHDT, CDR2 YYEEEE. CDR3 loop: CASSSAERTVTYEQYF. The CDR3 nucleotides read TGTGCCAGCAGCTCCGCCGAGAGGACAGTAACCTACGAGCAGTACTTC.

There are a few counts of this clonotype. The chain is built from TRBV30 and TRBJ1-5; unclear D gene. V shed 0 bases and J shed 5 bases, with 8 bases lying between them. The CDR3 sequence is 13 residues long. Germline CDR1 reads GTSNPN; CDR2 reads SVGIG (reference sequence). CDR3 coding DNA: TGTGCCTGGAGTGTGGGAATTGATCAGCCCCAGCATTTT. It yields the protein CAWSVGIDQPQHF.

J is TRBJ2-4 and V is TRBV3-1; TRBD2 matches at 11 bases. The CDR3 spans 11 residues. Germline V lookup: CDR1 LGHDT, CDR2 YNNKEL (reference sequence). V trimming: 4 bases; J trimming: 15 bases; junction bases outside the gene matches: 2. The CDR3 DNA is TGTGCCAGCAGCCGACTAGCGGGATTGTACTTC. It translates to CASSRLAGLYF. The whole variable domain, filled in from reference TRBV3-1 and TRBJ2-4, reads DTAVSQTPKYLVTQMGNDKSIKCEQNLGHDTMYWYKQDSKKFLKIMFSYNNKELIINETVPNRFSPKSPDKAHLNLHINSLELGDSAVYFCASSRLAGLYFGAGTRLSVL.

Many counts were recorded for this clonotype. The genes are TRBV5-8 and TRBJ1-1; D is ambiguous. The CDR3 contains 13 residues. Per germline, CDR1 SGHTS and CDR2 YDEGEE. V was shortened by 7 bases and J by 7 bases, with 17 bases between the two germline ends. CDR3 DNA sequence: TGTGCCAGCCATAACAATCTTAGGGATGAAGCTTTCTTT. Its protein is CASHNNLRDEAFF.

This clonotype was counted ten times or more. A junction end diverges from the germline sequence, so it may reflect a read error. The chain combines TRBV4-1 with TRBJ1-1, with 9 bases identical to TRBD1. The CDR3 runs to 13 residues. Germline CDR1 MGHRA, CDR2 YSYEKL. CDR3: CASSQGPGQGLLF. CDR3 nucleotide sequence: TGCGCCAGCAGCCAGGGACCGGGACAGGGATTACTATTT.

This clonotype was seen repeatedly, ten times or more. The chain links TRBV4-1 to TRBJ1-2, with TRBD1 as a possible D gene (5 bases). This CDR3 has 15 amino acids. The germline V and J ends were trimmed by 1 base and 5 bases, with 14 bases remaining between them. In germline, CDR1 is MGHRA, CDR2 YSYEKL. The CDR3 DNA sequence: TGCGCCAGCAGCCAAGCTAGGGGTCTCGTTTATGGCTACACCTTC. This sequence encodes CASSQARGLVYGYTF.

This clonotype occurred many times. The V call is TRBV12-3 or TRBV12-4, the J call TRBJ2-7, with 7 bases aligning to TRBD1. J was trimmed by 2 bases and V by 5 bases; bases with no gene match: 6. CDR3 size: 14 residues. CDR3 loop: CASSTRTGPYEQYF. CDR3 bases: TGTGCCAGCAGTACCCGGACAGGCCCCTACGAGCAGTACTTC.

This clonotype came up a few times. This may arise from a read error, as a much more abundant clone is one base away. The genes are TRBV2 and TRBJ1-4; possible D gene TRBD1, 6 bases. Trimming left V 6 bases short and J 4 bases short, with 15 bases between. Germline lookup yields CDR1 SNHLY and CDR2 FYNNEI. The CDR3 has 15 residues. This chain's CDR3 is CASSAQTGRNEKLFF. The CDR3 nucleotides read TGTGCCAGCAGCGCCCAGACAGGCCGTAATGAAAAACTGTTTTTT. Complete variable domain (other parts from reference TRBV2 and TRBJ1-4): EPEVTQTPSHQVTQMGQEVILRCVPISNHLYFYWYRQILGQKVEFLVSFYNNEISEKSEIFDDQFSVERPDGSNFTLKIRSTKLEDSAMYFCASSAQTGRNEKLFFGSGTQLSVL.

This clonotype was counted many times. The gene calls are TRBV6-6 and TRBJ1-5, with TRBD1 matching over 7 bases. V lost 6 bases, J lost 4 bases, and 12 bases stayed unmatched. Germline CDR1 reads MNHNY; CDR2 reads SVGAGI (reference sequence). This CDR3 has 16 amino acids. In nucleotides, the CDR3 is TGTGCCAGCAGCCCGATGACAGGGTATGGTAATCAGCCCCAGCATTTT. It translates to CASSPMTGYGNQPQHF.

This clonotype has only a few counts. The chain carries TRBV9 and TRBJ1-1; tentatively, D is TRBD1 (5 bases). The V gene lost 3 bases and the J gene lost 11 bases, with 11 bases spanning the gap. CDR1 is SGDLS and CDR2 is YYNGEE in the germline V gene. The CDR3 extends over 11 amino acids. The CDR3 here is CASSDQKGAFF. CDR3 sequence (DNA): TGTGCCAGCAGCGATCAGAAGGGGGCTTTCTTT.

This clonotype occurred once. The V call is TRBV7-6, the J call TRBJ2-7; 7 bases fit TRBD2. There are 12 residues in the CDR3. The J segment lost 7 bases and the V segment lost 5 bases, leaving 5 bases of the junction unmatched. Germline CDR1 SGHVS, CDR2 FNYEAQ. DNA of the CDR3: TGTGCCAGCAGCGCTTTCGGGAGGGAGCAGTACTTC. Translated, it gives CASSAFGREQYF.

In DNA form, the CDR3 reads TGCGCCAGCAGCCAACTATACCTGGGTCAAGAGACCCAGTACTTC. Translating gives CASSQLYLGQETQYF. The chain recombines TRBV4-3 with TRBJ2-5; the D is unclear. The ends were cut back, 2 bases at V and 2 bases at J, with 12 bases in the middle. Looked up from germline, CDR1 is LGHNA and CDR2 is YSLEER. CDR3 length: 15 residues.

The chain combines TRBV30 with TRBJ1-1; D may be TRBD1 (5 bases). This CDR3 contains 14 residues. Germline loops: CDR1 GTSNPN, CDR2 SVGIG (reference sequence). Trimming stripped 5 bases from V and 4 bases from J, with 17 bases between. As DNA, the CDR3 is TGTGCCTGGGCAAAACAGGCGAGGGTCACTGAAGCTTTCTTT. This codes for CAWAKQARVTEAFF.

This clonotype came up many times. The rearrangement joins TRBV7-9 to TRBJ1-2; D gene uncertain. Germline V lookup: CDR1 SEHNR, CDR2 FQNEAQ (reference sequence). The ends were cut back, 1 base at V and 6 bases at J, with 12 bases in the middle. CDR3 length: 14 residues. DNA for the CDR3: TGTGCCAGCAGCTTAGTTGAGGGTGCAAATGGCTACACCTTC. Amino acid sequence: CASSLVEGANGYTF. The entire variable domain, with the rest obtained from reference TRBV7-9 and TRBJ1-2, is as follows: DTGVSQNPRHKITKRGQNVTFRCDPISEHNRLYWYRQTLGQGPEFLTYFQNEAQLEKSRLLSDRFSAERPKGSFSTLEIQRTEQGDSAMYLCASSLVEGANGYTFGSGTRLTVV.

The DNA of the CDR3 is TGTGCCAGTAGTATTTACAGACGATCTAACTATGGCTACACCTTC. It specifies CASSIYRRSNYGYTF. The rearrangement joins TRBV19 to TRBJ1-2; D remains unclear. V gave up 3 bases and J gave up 0 bases, with 11 bases separating them. The germline CDR1 and CDR2 sequences are LNHDA and SQIVND (reference sequence). The CDR3 has 15 residues.

There are many counts of this clonotype. The chain combines TRBV24-1 with TRBJ1-6; D is ambiguous. The CDR3 is 22 amino acids. Germline-derived CDR1 and CDR2 are KGHDR and SFDVKD. The V and J ends lost 7 bases and 2 bases respectively, with 32 bases between them. CDR3 residues: CATRPITREDGDGSTYNSPLHF. The CDR3 DNA follows: TGTGCCACCAGACCGATCACCCGAGAGGACGGAGACGGGAGTACCTATAATTCACCCCTCCACTTT.

The V gene is TRBV24-1, the J gene TRBJ2-3; the match to TRBD2 covers 7 bases. CDR3 length equals 12 residues. Germline CDR1 reads KGHDR; CDR2 reads SFDVKD. CDR3 protein: CAPRDYLDTQYF. CDR3 in DNA: TGTGCTCCTCGGGACTACCTGGATACGCAGTATTTT.

Regarding this clonotype: With a much larger clone just one base away, this may be a read error. The rearrangement links TRBV9 to TRBJ2-7; TRBD2 matches at 7 bases. This CDR3 comprises 13 residues. J lost 6 bases, V lost 6 bases, and 9 bases had no gene match. Germline V gives CDR1 SGDLS, CDR2 YYNGEE. CDR3 region: CASTIGGSCEQYF. The CDR3 coding sequence is TGTGCCAGCACCATAGGCGGGAGCTGCGAGCAGTACTTC.

The CDR3 region has the DNA TGTGCCAGCAGCAGGGACAGGGATGGCTACACCATATATTTT. It specifies CASSRDRDGYTIYF. V is TRBV7-2 and J is TRBJ1-3, with TRBD1 matching over 9 bases. Germline loops: CDR1 SGHTA, CDR2 FQGNSA. The CDR3 consists of 14 residues. V lost 5 bases, J lost 8 bases, and 7 bases stayed unmatched.

In DNA, the CDR3 is TGTGCCAGCAGTGTTGCCGGGACAGTAGATTATGGCTACACCTTC. Translation gives CASSVAGTVDYGYTF. The chain is built from TRBV25-1 and TRBJ1-2; TRBD1 aligns across 7 bases. J gave up 5 bases and V 4 bases, and 10 bases lay outside the gene matches. CDR3 length: 15 residues. Germline loops: CDR1 MGHDK, CDR2 SYGVNS.